Listed below are T cell receptor beta chains from one sample, sequenced in a study of blood T cell repertoires in COVID-19. Clones were read by immunoSEQ multiplex PCR, and TCRdb kept only the in-frame ones, dropping some. Here the sample spans 90,000 to 110,000 clones, roughly 83% being singletons. Material: peripheral blood. The receptors derive from a woman aged 55-70 years with acute or convalescent COVID-19. Both conserved end residues are part of each CDR3. The D gene is left open where the match is weak. Clone size appears in some rows only: once, few, many, or a class for an expanded clone.

j_gene,d_gene,v_gene,abundance,CDR3aa,CDR3nt
TRBJ1-3,TRBD1,TRBV28,NA,CASIEGAQGNTIYF,TGTGCCAGCATAGAGGGGGCGCAAGGAAACACCATATATTTT
TRBJ1-2,NA,TRBV27,NA,CASSRTLTLNYGYTF,TGTGCCAGCAGTCGAACCCTTACTCTAAACTATGGCTACACCTTC
TRBJ1-5,NA,TRBV7-2,once,CASSLGAQNSNQPQHF,TGTGCCAGCAGCTTAGGGGCACAGAATAGCAATCAGCCCCAGCATTTT
TRBJ2-5,TRBD2,TRBV6-5,NA,CVTQRWGGQETQYF,TGTGTGACGCAGAGATGGGGGGGGCAAGAGACCCAGTACTTC
TRBJ1-2,TRBD1,TRBV3-1/TRBV3-2,NA,CASSPRGASFYGYTF,TGTGCCAGCAGCCCCAGGGGGGCGTCCTTCTATGGCTACACCTTC
TRBJ2-7,TRBD1,TRBV3-1/TRBV3-2,few,CASSLQGQAQEQYF,TGTGCCAGCAGCTTACAGGGACAGGCCCAAGAGCAGTACTTC
TRBJ2-5,NA,TRBV5-1,NA,CASSPAGLALETQYF,TGCGCCAGCAGCCCCGCCGGGCTAGCCTTGGAGACCCAGTACTTC
TRBJ1-4,NA,TRBV3-1/TRBV3-2,NA,CASSQGPVGQGEKLFF,TGTGCCAGCAGCCAAGGACCGGTAGGCCAGGGTGAAAAACTGTTTTTT
TRBJ2-6,NA,TRBV6-1,NA,CASSEGALFPGANVLTF,TGTGCCAGCAGTGAGGGGGCCCTTTTTCCTGGGGCCAACGTCCTGACTTTC
TRBJ2-5,TRBD2,TRBV4-2,NA,CASSQEGVAGGETQYF,TGTGCCAGCAGCCAAGAGGGGGTAGCGGGGGGAGAGACCCAGTACTTC
TRBJ1-6,NA,TRBV14,NA,CASSQGEVWGQKTWNSPLHF,TGTGCCAGCAGCCAAGGGGAAGTCTGGGGACAAAAAACGTGGAATTCACCCCTCCACTTT
TRBJ1-5,NA,TRBV28,NA,CASSLAKGGAQPQHF,TGTGCCAGCAGCTTGGCCAAGGGAGGGGCTCAGCCCCAGCATTTT
TRBJ1-3,NA,TRBV15,NA,CATSRDSYSGNTIYF,TGTGCCACCAGCAGAGACTCTTACTCTGGAAACACCATATATTTT